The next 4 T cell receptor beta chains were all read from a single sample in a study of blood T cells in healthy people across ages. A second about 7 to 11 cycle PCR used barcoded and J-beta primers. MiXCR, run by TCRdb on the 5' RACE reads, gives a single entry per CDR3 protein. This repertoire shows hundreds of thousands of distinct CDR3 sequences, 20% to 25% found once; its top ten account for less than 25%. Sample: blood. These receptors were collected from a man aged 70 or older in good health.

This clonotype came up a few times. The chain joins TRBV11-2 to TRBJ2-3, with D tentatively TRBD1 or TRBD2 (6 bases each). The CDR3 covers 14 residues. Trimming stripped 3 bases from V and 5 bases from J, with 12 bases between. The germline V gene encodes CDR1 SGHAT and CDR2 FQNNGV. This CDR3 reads CASSFPGGQDTQYF. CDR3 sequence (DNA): TGTGCCAGCAGCTTTCCTGGGGGGCAAGATACGCAGTATTTT.

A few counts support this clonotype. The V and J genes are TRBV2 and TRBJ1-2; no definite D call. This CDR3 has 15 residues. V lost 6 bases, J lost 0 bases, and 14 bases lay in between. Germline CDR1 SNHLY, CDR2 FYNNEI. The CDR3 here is CASRKGLLANYGYTF. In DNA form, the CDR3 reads TGTGCCAGCAGGAAGGGTCTTCTAGCTAACTATGGCTACACCTTC.

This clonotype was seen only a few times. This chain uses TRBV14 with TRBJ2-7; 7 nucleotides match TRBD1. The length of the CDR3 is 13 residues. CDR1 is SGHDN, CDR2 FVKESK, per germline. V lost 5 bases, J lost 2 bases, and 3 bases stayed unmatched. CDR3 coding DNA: TGTGCCAGCAGCGACAGGGTAACCTACGAGCAGTACTTC. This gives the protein CASSDRVTYEQYF.

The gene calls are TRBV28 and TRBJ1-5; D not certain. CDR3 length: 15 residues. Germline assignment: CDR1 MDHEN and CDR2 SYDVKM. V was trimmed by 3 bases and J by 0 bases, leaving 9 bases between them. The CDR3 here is CASSFTAYSNQPQHF. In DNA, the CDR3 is TGTGCCAGCAGTTTTACCGCCTATAGCAATCAGCCCCAGCATTTT.